One and the same sample provided the 14 T cell receptor beta chains below, sequenced in a study of T-cell memory formation after mild COVID-19. Each CDR3 protein gets one entry after TCRdb re-called the 5' RACE reads with MiXCR. The repertoire consists of 580,000 or so distinct CDR3 sequences, with about 18% occurring once and the leading ten covering roughly 7.8%. Material for sequencing was PBMCs or a T cell subset sorted from them (not recorded which). These receptors all stem from an adult woman who had mild COVID-19 (a few samples of this study predate the infection). Cell type and time point are not known.

V gene TRBV29-1 combines with J gene TRBJ2-1; 13 positions match TRBD2. The germline gives CDR1 SQVTM, CDR2 ANQGSEA. There are 16 residues in the CDR3. V trimming: 3 bases; J trimming: 4 bases; junction bases outside the gene matches: 6. The CDR3 sequence: CSVDSRLAGGYNEQFF. CDR3 nucleotide sequence: TGCAGCGTTGATAGTCGACTAGCGGGGGGTTACAATGAGCAGTTCTTC.

This clonotype was observed a handful of times. This sequence joins TRBV5-5 and TRBJ1-2; no clear D gene. The CDR3 has 13 amino acids. Germline CDR1 SGHKS, CDR2 YYEKEE (reference sequence). Trimming removed 1 base from V and 5 bases from J, with 9 bases in between. The CDR3 region is CASSLRSEYGYTF. As DNA, the CDR3 is TGTGCCAGCAGCTTGAGATCAGAGTATGGCTACACCTTC.

This clonotype has a handful of counts. The rearrangement joins TRBV14 to TRBJ2-1; D is ambiguous. CDR3 length equals 15 residues. Between the trimmed V and J ends, which lost 2 bases and 4 bases, there was a span of 12 bases. Per germline, CDR1 SGHDN and CDR2 FVKESK. CDR3 sequence (DNA): TGTGCCAGCAGCCAATTAGAAGGGTATTACAATGAGCAGTTCTTC. Translation gives CASSQLEGYYNEQFF.

This clonotype was counted only a few times. This chain connects TRBV12-3 or TRBV12-4 to TRBJ2-3; TRBD1 matches 9 bases. V dropped 6 bases and J dropped 3; count of bases not matched to a gene: 10. The CDR3 length is 16 residues. The DNA for the CDR3 is TGTGCCAGCAGCTGGGACAGGGCTACAACTACAGATACGCAGTATTTT. As protein: CASSWDRATTTDTQYF.

This clonotype was observed a few times. The rearrangement joins TRBV20-1 to TRBJ2-2; 8 bases agree with TRBD2. V was clipped by 5 bases and J by 4 bases; unmatched bases: 6. CDR1 is DFQATT, CDR2 SNEGSKA, per germline (reference sequence). The CDR3 sequence is 14 residues long. CDR3: CSALSGVGTGELFF. The CDR3 DNA sequence: TGCAGTGCTCTTAGCGGGGTGGGCACCGGGGAGCTGTTTTTT.

This clonotype was counted between two and nine times. J is TRBJ1-2 and V is TRBV25-1; D call uncertain. The CDR3 has 15 residues. The germline V gene encodes CDR1 MGHDK and CDR2 SYGVNS. V was clipped by 1 base and J by 4 bases, with 13 bases between them. The CDR3 reads CASSELAESLYGYTF. DNA of the CDR3: TGTGCCAGCAGTGAATTGGCAGAGTCCCTCTATGGCTACACCTTC.

The CDR3: CASSVGRDTQYF. The CDR3 DNA reads as TGTGCCAGCAGCGTAGGAAGAGATACGCAGTATTTT. The V and J genes are TRBV9 and TRBJ2-3; D is undetermined. Germline CDR1 SGDLS, CDR2 YYNGEE. V lost 0 bases and J 5 bases, leaving 4 bases between the germline ends. This CDR3 region has 12 residues.

The genes are TRBV25-1 and TRBJ1-5; possible D gene TRBD1, 5 bases. This CDR3 comprises 14 residues. Trimming removed 2 bases at V and 4 bases at J, with 9 bases between. The V gene's germline CDR1 is MGHDK and CDR2 SYGVNS. The CDR3 region is CASSEDGGNQPQHF. CDR3 DNA: TGTGCCAGCAGTGAAGACGGGGGAAATCAGCCCCAGCATTTT.

In its sample, this clonotype was seen many times. The V and J genes are TRBV7-2 and TRBJ2-1; either TRBD1 or TRBD2 may fit D (6 bases each). The CDR3 is made up of 18 amino acids. Per germline, CDR1 SGHTA and CDR2 FQGNSA. V was cut by 2 bases and J by 3 bases, with 20 bases left in between. The CDR3 is CASSLRGRLVFDYNEQFF. The CDR3 region has the DNA TGTGCCAGCAGCTTAAGGGGGAGACTAGTTTTTGACTACAATGAGCAGTTCTTC.

This rearrangement joins TRBV12-3 or TRBV12-4 to TRBJ2-3; TRBD2 aligns across 13 bases. V trimming: 5 bases; J trimming: 6 bases; junction bases outside the gene matches: 8. The CDR3 runs to 16 residues. CDR3 amino acids: CASSEGLAGEYDTQYF. In DNA, the CDR3 is TGTGCCAGCAGTGAAGGACTAGCGGGAGAGTACGATACGCAGTATTTT.

This rearrangement joins TRBV4-1 to TRBJ1-1; tentatively, D is TRBD1 (6 bases). The CDR3 is made up of 15 amino acids. V was clipped by 4 bases and J by 5 bases, with 17 bases between them. Germline values: CDR1 MGHRA, CDR2 YSYEKL. CDR3 protein: CASSLKMDSGTEAFF. The CDR3 region has the DNA TGCGCCAGCAGCCTCAAGATGGACAGTGGAACTGAAGCTTTCTTT.

The V gene is TRBV7-9, the J gene TRBJ2-1; 12 positions agree with TRBD1. Germline loops: CDR1 SEHNR, CDR2 FQNEAQ (reference sequence). CDR3 length: 15 residues. V lost 5 bases, J lost 8 bases, and 7 bases stayed unmatched. This chain's CDR3 is CASSPGQGARDEQFF. As DNA, the CDR3 is TGTGCCAGCAGCCCGGGACAGGGGGCAAGGGATGAGCAGTTCTTC.

This sequence joins TRBV6-2 or TRBV6-3 and TRBJ1-1, with D maybe TRBD1 (6 bases). The CDR3 length is 14 residues. V was clipped by 2 bases and J by 5 bases, with 12 bases between them. Germline CDR1 MNHEY, CDR2 SVGEGT. The CDR3 DNA sequence: TGTGCCAGCAGTTACCTCAGGGGAGGGACTGAAGCTTTCTTT. Its protein product is CASSYLRGGTEAFF.

This clonotype was recorded a few times. The V call is TRBV12-3 or TRBV12-4, the J call TRBJ2-2; D possibly corresponds to TRBD2 (5 bases). This CDR3 comprises 17 residues. The germline V and J ends were trimmed by 1 base and 2 bases, with 14 bases remaining between them. This CDR3 reads CASSLEVGVPNTGELFF. The DNA of the CDR3 is TGTGCCAGCAGTTTAGAAGTGGGAGTGCCAAACACCGGGGAGCTGTTTTTT.